The clone carrying this T cell receptor beta chain showed up many times. Antigen unknown. This entry belongs to a study of T cells in Graves' hyperthyroidism and ophthalmopathy. About the research overall: Peripheral blood was drawn at first diagnosis, prior to all treatment. Broader study findings: Most expanded thyroid clonotypes above 0.001 recurred in blood.

There were TCR beta CDR3 regions amplified from RNA transcripts. RT-PCR in the first round (using the HTBI primer set) targeted the TCR CDR3. In TCRdb, the multiplex PCR reads were re-called with MiXCR into one record per CDR3 protein. The sample yields some 770,000 distinct CDR3 sequences, about 15% seen once. Hyperthyroidism in the patients, aged 18 to 65, was newly diagnosed and under 2 months in duration. Each diagnosis drew on symptoms, thyroxine, TRAb, thyroid ultrasound and orbital computed tomography findings. Germline V gene data show CDR1 as MNHNS and CDR2 as SASEGT. CDR3 length: 14 amino acids. Trimming stripped 6 bases from V and 0 bases from J, with 9 bases between.

V usage is TRBV6-1 and J usage is TRBJ1-3; D call uncertain. This TCR was recovered from a man between 18 and 29 years old with Graves' hyperthyroidism. The sample was blood. The CDR3, as DNA: TGTGCCAGCAGGAAACCCCACTCTGGAAACACCATATATTTT. Translated: CASRKPHSGNTIYF.